This T cell receptor (beta chain) was profiled in a study of identical twins. Many counts were recorded for this clonotype. Per germline, CDR1 GTSNPN and CDR2 SVGIG (reference sequence). With 1 base removed from V and 3 bases from J, the gap between germline ends came to 7 bases. The CDR3 extends over 12 amino acids. MiXCR was run by TCRdb on the 5' RACE reads, yielding one entry per CDR3 protein. Here the sample spans some 690,000 distinct CDR3 sequences, roughly 20% being singletons. All of the donors were Caucasians in good health. These data also formed part of another study, on T cells expressing NK-cell markers. From that paper: Researchers got TCR beta repertoires out of sorted CD3+CD56+NKG2C+, CD3+CD56+NKG2C- and CD3+CD56-NKG2C+ T cells. These clonotypes additionally ranked first within the CD3+CD56-NKG2C+ fraction of a few donors.

The sample comprised PBMCs. The TCR originated in a woman between 18 and 29 years old in good health. This chain uses TRBV30 with TRBJ2-7; D uncertain. The CDR3 protein is CAWSASGYEQYF. The CDR3 nucleotides read TGTGCCTGGAGTGCCTCGGGCTACGAGCAGTACTTC.